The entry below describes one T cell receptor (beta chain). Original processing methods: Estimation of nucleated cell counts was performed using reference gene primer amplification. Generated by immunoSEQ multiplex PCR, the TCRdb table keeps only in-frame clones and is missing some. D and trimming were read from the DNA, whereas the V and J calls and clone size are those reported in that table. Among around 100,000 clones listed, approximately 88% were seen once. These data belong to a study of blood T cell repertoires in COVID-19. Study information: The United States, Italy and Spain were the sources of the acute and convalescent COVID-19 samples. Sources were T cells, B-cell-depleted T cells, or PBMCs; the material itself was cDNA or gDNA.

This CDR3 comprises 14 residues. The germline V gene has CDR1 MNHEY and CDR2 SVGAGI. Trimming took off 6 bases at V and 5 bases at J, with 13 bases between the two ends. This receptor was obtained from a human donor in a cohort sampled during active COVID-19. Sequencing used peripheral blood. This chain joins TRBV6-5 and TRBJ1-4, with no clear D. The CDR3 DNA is TGTGCCAGCAGCCGATCATCAGGAAATGAAAAACTGTTTTTT. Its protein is CASSRSSGNEKLFF.